Presented here are 8 T cell receptor beta chains from one specimen sequenced in a study of cytomegalovirus exposure and HLA in healthy donors. The PCR made use of 60 Vbeta and 13 Jbeta primers. The protocol was immunoSEQ multiplex PCR, while the TCRdb copy is restricted to in-frame clones and leaves out a portion. The data show roughly 200,000 clones, around 79% seen once. The specimen was PBMCs. These receptors all stem from a woman aged 30 to 39 in good health and CMV-seropositive.

V usage is TRBV2 and J usage is TRBJ1-3; D is unresolved. V was cut by 7 bases and J by 2 bases, with 6 bases left in between. The CDR3 loop spans 12 amino acids. Germline CDR1 is SNHLY and CDR2 is FYNNEI. The CDR3 region has the DNA TGTGCCAGCACACGAGCTGGAAACACCATATATTTT. Translating it yields CASTRAGNTIYF.

CDR3 in amino acids: CAIRDTSTDTQYF. CDR3 bases: TGTGCCATCCGGGACACAAGCACAGATACGCAGTATTTT. This chain connects TRBV10-3 to TRBJ2-3; perhaps TRBD1 as D (6 bases). The ends were cut back, 8 bases at V and 0 bases at J, with 9 bases in the middle. The CDR3 contains 13 residues. Looked up from germline, CDR1 is ENHRY and CDR2 is SYGVKD.

This chain joins TRBV7-9 and TRBJ1-2; D gene unclear. The CDR3 totals 15 residues. Germline-derived CDR1 and CDR2 are SEHNR and FQNEAQ (reference sequence). V was shortened by 1 base and J by 2 bases, with 11 bases between the two germline ends. CDR3 region: CASSLDPETNYGYTF. DNA of the CDR3: TGTGCCAGCAGCTTAGATCCAGAAACGAACTATGGCTACACCTTC.

The chain is built from TRBV4-3 and TRBJ2-1; no clear D. Trimming took off 0 bases at V and 5 bases at J, with 11 bases between the two ends. This CDR3 is built from 15 residues. Germline V gene lookup returns CDR1 LGHNA and CDR2 YSLEER. The DNA for the CDR3 is TGCGCCAGCAGCCAAGACCCAGGCCGGCACAATGAGCAGTTCTTC. It translates to CASSQDPGRHNEQFF.

The CDR3 region is CASSLGTGAANVLTF. The CDR3 nucleotides read TGCGCCAGCAGCTTGGGGACAGGGGCGGCCAACGTCCTGACTTTC. This chain connects TRBV5-1 to TRBJ2-6, with TRBD1 matching over 9 bases. The CDR3 spans 15 residues. The J segment lost 6 bases and the V segment lost 0 bases, leaving 1 base of the junction unmatched. Germline CDR1 is SGHRS and CDR2 is YFSETQ.

J is TRBJ2-3 and V is TRBV18, with 7 bases fitting TRBD2. CDR3 length equals 15 residues. Trimming removed 4 bases from V and 0 bases from J; junction bases left unmatched: 4. CDR1 is KGHSH, CDR2 LQKENI, per germline. The DNA for the CDR3 is TGTGCCAGCTCACTTGCACTAGCGAGCACAGATACGCAGTATTTT. Protein product: CASSLALASTDTQYF.

The rearrangement uses TRBV7-9 and TRBJ1-1; no clear D gene. Germline V gene lookup returns CDR1 SEHNR and CDR2 FQNEAQ (reference sequence). Deletions cut 1 base from V and 2 bases from J, with 11 bases between. This CDR3 has 15 amino acids. The CDR3 is CASSLVVTSNTEAFF. The CDR3, as DNA: TGTGCCAGCAGCTTAGTGGTGACAAGCAACACTGAAGCTTTCTTT.

The chain is built from TRBV9 and TRBJ2-5; D uncertain. In germline, CDR1 is SGDLS, CDR2 YYNGEE. This CDR3 is built from 14 residues. The V and J ends lost 0 bases and 5 bases respectively, with 11 bases between them. CDR3 bases: TGTGCCAGCAGCGTAGTTAGCAGCGAGGAGACCCAGTACTTC. This translates into CASSVVSSEETQYF.